This entry lists 23 T cell receptor beta chains sequenced from one sample in a study of shared clonotypes between healthy human individuals. Naive CD8 populations comprised CD45RO-negative cells positively selected for CCR7, excluding terminally differentiated effector memory CD45RA+ cells. Profiling relied on immunoSEQ multiplex PCR, and the TCRdb table lists in-frame clones only, not all of them. There are some 1,900,000 clones in the sample; roughly 95% occur only once, and more than 0.95% lies in the top ten. The sample consisted of naive CD8+ T cells sorted from blood. The source of these receptors is a young man in good health.

The rearrangement uses TRBV5-5 and TRBJ1-5; D perhaps matches TRBD1 (5 bases). Trimming pared 3 bases from V and 4 bases from J, leaving 14 bases between. The CDR3 spans 15 residues. Germline lookup yields CDR1 SGHKS and CDR2 YYEKEE (reference sequence). The CDR3, as DNA: TGTGCCAGCAGCTCCCATGACAGACAAAATCAGCCCCAGCATTTT. Its translation is CASSSHDRQNQPQHF.

This clone was found a few times. Distinct nucleotide sequences in the sample also encode this CDR3. This chain connects TRBV9 to TRBJ2-7; weak D call: TRBD2 (6 bases). CDR3 length: 13 amino acids. The germline V gene has CDR1 SGDLS and CDR2 YYNGEE. Trimming shortened V by 0 bases and J by 6 bases, and 10 bases separated the two germline ends. CDR3 loop: CASSVGGGTEQYF. CDR3 bases: TGTGCCAGCAGCGTAGGTGGAGGGACCGAGCAGTACTTC. The full variable domain, completed using reference TRBV9 and TRBJ2-7, is DSGVTQTPKHLITATGQRVTLRCSPRSGDLSVYWYQQSLDQGLQFLIQYYNGEERAKGNILERFSAQQFPDLHSELNLSSLELGDSALYFCASSVGGGTEQYFGPGTRLTVT.

The chain has TRBV9 and TRBJ1-5, with D perhaps matching TRBD1 (6 bases). V lost 0 bases and J 9 bases, leaving 13 bases between the germline ends. This CDR3 is built from 14 residues. CDR1 is SGDLS, CDR2 YYNGEE, per germline. The CDR3 spells CASSVAPGEWPQHF. DNA of the CDR3: TGTGCCAGCAGCGTAGCTCCAGGGGAGTGGCCCCAGCATTTT.

Comments on this clone: This sample also contains other DNA sequences that code for the same CDR3. This chain joins TRBV27 and TRBJ1-2, with a possible D match to TRBD1 (6 bases). The CDR3 loop spans 13 amino acids. Looked up from germline, CDR1 is MNHEY and CDR2 is SMNVEV (reference sequence). V was pared by 2 bases and J by 2 bases, with 6 bases between. CDR3 loop: CASSLTGNYGYTF. CDR3 bases: TGTGCCAGCAGTTTAACAGGGAACTATGGCTACACCTTC.

This clone was observed once. This sequence joins TRBV7-4 and TRBJ1-6, with 12 nucleotides matching TRBD1. This CDR3 contains 16 residues. Per germline, CDR1 SGHVT and CDR2 SQSDAQ. The ends lost 7 bases at V and 7 bases at J; junction bases unmatched: 8. The CDR3 loop is CASIGDRGLMNSPLHF. CDR3 DNA: TGTGCCAGCATAGGGGACAGGGGGCTAATGAATTCACCCCTCCACTTT.

J is TRBJ2-1 and V is TRBV29-1; D gene unclear. With 6 bases removed from V and 0 bases from J, the gap between germline ends came to 12 bases. This CDR3 is 14 amino acids long. Per the germline V gene, CDR1 is SQVTM and CDR2 is ANQGSEA. Here the CDR3 DNA reads TGCAGCGTGGGTGCAGTGAGCTCCTACAATGAGCAGTTCTTC. Residues: CSVGAVSSYNEQFF.

This chain links TRBV9 with TRBJ2-7; no definite D call. The CDR3 length is 14 residues. Germline lookup yields CDR1 SGDLS and CDR2 YYNGEE. V was pared by 0 bases and J by 3 bases, with 10 bases between. The CDR3 here is CASSVDQDNYEQYF. DNA of the CDR3: TGTGCCAGCAGCGTAGACCAAGACAACTACGAGCAGTACTTC.

The chain employs TRBV29-1 and TRBJ2-5; 7 bases line up with TRBD2. Germline assignment: CDR1 SQVTM and CDR2 ANQGSEA. J gave up 1 base and V 1 base, and 6 bases lay outside the gene matches. The length of the CDR3 is 15 residues. CDR3 DNA: TGCAGCGTTGAAGCTCCGGGACTACTCCAAGAGACCCAGTACTTC. Residues: CSVEAPGLLQETQYF.

This chain uses TRBV12-5 with TRBJ2-1; D possibly corresponds to TRBD2 (5 bases). CDR3 length equals 14 residues. The ends were cut back, 0 bases at V and 7 bases at J, with 10 bases in the middle. CDR1 is LGHNT, CDR2 FRNRAP, per germline. In nucleotides, the CDR3 is TGTGCTAGTGGTTTGGTAGGGAGTGGGAATGAGCAGTTCTTC. Translation gives CASGLVGSGNEQFF.

The chain links TRBV19 to TRBJ2-2, with 12 bases aligning to TRBD1. J lost 6 bases, V lost 5 bases, and 7 bases had no gene match. This CDR3 is 16 amino acids long. CDR1 LNHDA and CDR2 SQIVND come from the germline V gene (reference sequence). DNA for the CDR3: TGTGCCAGTAGTCTCGGGACAGGGGGCGCCCCCGGGGAGCTGTTTTTT. Translated, it gives CASSLGTGGAPGELFF.

This clone was detected once. The V gene is TRBV27, the J gene TRBJ2-7, with D perhaps TRBD2 (6 bases). The CDR3 spans 15 residues. V lost 2 bases, J lost 7 bases, and 18 bases lay in between. Germline V lookup: CDR1 MNHEY, CDR2 SMNVEV (reference sequence). Here the CDR3 DNA reads TGTGCCAGCAGTTTAACATCGGGACTTGGGGCGGAGCAGTACTTC. It yields the protein CASSLTSGLGAEQYF.

On this clone: Other DNA sequences within the sample encode an identical CDR3. The chain uses TRBV28 and TRBJ1-6; D gene ambiguous. The length of the CDR3 is 13 residues. Germline assignment: CDR1 MDHEN and CDR2 SYDVKM. V was trimmed by 2 bases and J by 8 bases, leaving 7 bases between them. The CDR3, as DNA: TGTGCCAGCAGTTTACAGACCTATTCACCCCTCCACTTT. Translating gives CASSLQTYSPLHF.

This chain joins TRBV6-1 and TRBJ2-1; D uncertain. From germline, CDR1 is MNHNS and CDR2 SASEGT. V dropped 4 bases and J dropped 2 bases, with 12 bases sitting between them. This CDR3 spans 15 amino acids. The CDR3 region has the DNA TGTGCCAGCAGTGTCTCTGTGCGGACCTACAATGAGCAGTTCTTC. Translating gives CASSVSVRTYNEQFF.

The V gene is TRBV4-2, the J gene TRBJ1-2; TRBD1 might be the D (5 bases). V lost 2 bases, J lost 8 bases, and 18 bases lay in between. The CDR3 has 15 amino acids. Per the germline V gene, CDR1 is LGHNA and CDR2 is YNFKEQ. CDR3 DNA sequence: TGTGCCAGCAGCCAACCAACGCAGGGTTTCGAAGGCTACACCTTC. It is translated as CASSQPTQGFEGYTF.

J is TRBJ2-1 and V is TRBV27; D perhaps matches TRBD2 (6 bases). The CDR3 totals 15 residues. From germline, CDR1 is MNHEY and CDR2 SMNVEV (reference sequence). V was pared by 8 bases and J by 3 bases, with 17 bases between. CDR3 bases: TGTGCCAGCTGTCTAAGGGAGGCGAACTACAATGAGCAGTTCTTC. It encodes CASCLREANYNEQFF.

The chain combines TRBV4-1 with TRBJ2-7; 11 positions match TRBD2. The CDR3 spans 15 residues. The V gene end was trimmed by 4 bases and the J gene end by 0 bases; junction bases not matched to a gene: 2. CDR1 is MGHRA and CDR2 is YSYEKL in the germline V gene. The CDR3 reads CASSPTSGGSYEQYF. The DNA of the CDR3 is TGCGCCAGCAGCCCTACTAGCGGGGGCTCCTACGAGCAGTACTTC.

In its sample, this clone was seen once. The chain uses TRBV27 and TRBJ1-2; 12 bases agree with TRBD1. Per the germline V gene, CDR1 is MNHEY and CDR2 is SMNVEV (reference sequence). The CDR3 sequence is 16 residues long. J gave up 7 bases and V 5 bases, and 11 bases lay outside the gene matches. In DNA form, the CDR3 reads TGTGCCAGCAGTGTAGGGACAGGGGGCTTTGCGGGTGGCTACACCTTC. It encodes CASSVGTGGFAGGYTF.

The chain combines TRBV30 with TRBJ1-5; D is unresolved. CDR1 is GTSNPN, CDR2 SVGIG, per germline (reference sequence). V lost 3 bases, J lost 9 bases, and 12 bases lay in between. The length of the CDR3 is 12 residues. The CDR3 reads CAWSVGLGPQHF. CDR3 coding DNA: TGTGCCTGGAGCGTAGGGCTAGGGCCCCAGCATTTT.

The chain carries TRBV4-1 and TRBJ2-5; TRBD2 is a possible D gene (6 bases). Germline values: CDR1 MGHRA, CDR2 YSYEKL. The CDR3 is 15 amino acids. Trimming cost V 0 bases and J 3 bases, with 11 bases left between them. The CDR3 bases are TGCGCCAGCAGCCAAGAACGTCCGGGAGAAGAGACCCAGTACTTC. Its protein product is CASSQERPGEETQYF.

The chain uses TRBV7-6 and TRBJ1-2; 8 bases map to TRBD1. Germline V gives CDR1 SGHVS, CDR2 FNYEAQ. V trimming: 1 base; J trimming: 5 bases; junction bases outside the gene matches: 9. The CDR3 loop spans 16 amino acids. The CDR3 is CASSLETTGDLYGYTF. The DNA of the CDR3 is TGTGCCAGCAGCTTAGAAACGACAGGGGATCTTTATGGCTACACCTTC.

This clone was observed a single time. This chain uses TRBV27 with TRBJ2-7; TRBD1 might be the D (7 bases). In germline, CDR1 is MNHEY, CDR2 SMNVEV (reference sequence). The CDR3 is made up of 15 amino acids. The V gene lost 0 bases and the J gene lost 4 bases, with 13 bases spanning the gap. The CDR3 nucleotides are TGTGCCAGCAGTTTATCGGGCAGGGGGAGGTACGAGCAGTACTTC. Translating it yields CASSLSGRGRYEQYF.

The rearrangement links TRBV4-1 to TRBJ1-2; maybe TRBD1 (6 bases). This CDR3 has 15 residues. V was trimmed by 0 bases and J by 4 bases, leaving 12 bases between them. Germline values: CDR1 MGHRA, CDR2 YSYEKL. The CDR3 region is CASSQDRGGAYGYTF. The CDR3 DNA is TGCGCCAGCAGCCAAGACAGGGGAGGGGCCTATGGCTACACCTTC.

This clone was counted a single time. The chain is built from TRBV7-9 and TRBJ2-3, with D possibly matching TRBD1 (5 bases). CDR1 is SEHNR, CDR2 FQNEAQ, per germline (reference sequence). The CDR3 runs 17 residues. V lost 5 bases and J lost 2, with 20 bases in between. CDR3 in DNA: TGTGCCAGCAGCCCCTTGGCAGGGCCCTCATCCACAGATACGCAGTATTTT. Its translation: CASSPLAGPSSTDTQYF.